A single sample is the source of the 24 T cell receptor beta chains below, sequenced in a study of neoadjuvant anti-PD-1 for oral cavity cancer. Libraries were prepared by immunoSEQ multiplex PCR; TCRdb keeps only in-frame clonotypes and omits some of them. The profile shows about 72,000 clones, around four fifths of them singletons. Material: PBMCs, obtained before nivolumab (anti-PD-1) treatment. The receptors originated from a person aged 35-79 years with oral cavity squamous cell carcinoma.

The chain joins TRBV7-2 to TRBJ2-7; no reliable D call. With 5 bases removed from V and 2 bases from J, the gap between germline ends came to 13 bases. Germline CDR1 SGHTA, CDR2 FQGNSA. The CDR3 length is 14 residues. The CDR3 region has the DNA TGTGCCAGCAGCACTCCATATGTTACCTACGAGCAGTACTTC. This gives the protein CASSTPYVTYEQYF.

Only one count was recorded for this clone. The rearrangement joins TRBV30 to TRBJ1-2, with TRBD1 as a possible D gene (5 bases). CDR1 GTSNPN and CDR2 SVGIG come from the germline V gene (reference sequence). The V and J ends lost 1 base and 2 bases respectively, with 11 bases between them. The CDR3 is made up of 14 amino acids. In DNA form, the CDR3 reads TGTGCCTGGAGTGAGGACACCTGGAACTATGGCTACACCTTC. It translates to CAWSEDTWNYGYTF.

The chain links TRBV5-1 to TRBJ1-1; weak D call: TRBD1 (5 bases). CDR1 and CDR2 (germline): SGHRS, YFSETQ. V lost 0 bases and J 3 bases, leaving 9 bases between the germline ends. The CDR3 extends over 14 amino acids. DNA for the CDR3: TGCGCCAGCAGCTTGGAGGGGCAAGACACTGAAGCTTTCTTT. This encodes CASSLEGQDTEAFF.

This clone was picked up a small number of times. The chain employs TRBV6-5 and TRBJ1-1; D is uncertain. V shed 5 bases and J shed 2 bases, with 15 bases lying between them. This CDR3 comprises 15 residues. The germline V gene encodes CDR1 MNHEY and CDR2 SVGAGI. CDR3 nucleotide sequence: TGTGCCAGCAGTCAGGACCGGCCGGGAAACACTGAAGCTTTCTTT. It specifies CASSQDRPGNTEAFF.

V usage is TRBV30 and J usage is TRBJ1-6; TRBD1 is a possible D gene (6 bases). Germline V lookup: CDR1 GTSNPN, CDR2 SVGIG (reference sequence). The CDR3 consists of 16 residues. V lost 2 bases and J lost 3, with 14 bases in between. The CDR3 coding sequence is TGTGCCTGGAGTTTCCCCGGGACACACTATAATTCACCCCTCCACTTT. It is translated as CAWSFPGTHYNSPLHF.

The rearrangement links TRBV5-1 to TRBJ2-4; a possible D gene is TRBD2 (7 bases). V lost 3 bases to trimming and J lost 0 bases, with 22 bases between them. The V gene's germline CDR1 is SGHRS and CDR2 YFSETQ. The CDR3 is made up of 19 amino acids. Here the CDR3 DNA reads TGCGCCAGCAGCTCGGAAGATAGAGCGGGGACACTAGCCAAAAACATTCAGTACTTC. It specifies CASSSEDRAGTLAKNIQYF.

On this clone: This CDR3 is also generated by other DNA sequences in the sample. The V call is TRBV29-1, the J call TRBJ1-5; D call uncertain. The germline V and J ends were trimmed by 4 bases and 5 bases, with 9 bases remaining between them. CDR3 length: 12 residues. CDR1 and CDR2 from the germline V gene are SQVTM and ANQGSEA. The CDR3, as DNA: TGCAGCGTTGGGGCTAGGGATCAGCCCCAGCATTTT. Its translation is CSVGARDQPQHF.

This clone has a single count. This CDR3 reads CASSSVGGAEEQYF. CDR3 nucleotides: TGTGCCAGCAGCTCTGTGGGCGGGGCAGAAGAGCAGTACTTC. The chain joins TRBV11-2 to TRBJ2-7, with a tentative D call TRBD2 (6 bases). V lost 4 bases, J lost 7 bases, and 17 bases lay in between. CDR1 and CDR2 from the germline V gene are SGHAT and FQNNGV. The CDR3 is 14 amino acids.

The rearrangement uses TRBV5-4 and TRBJ2-1, with D hard to call. The CDR3 is 13 amino acids. Germline V gene lookup returns CDR1 SGHNT and CDR2 YYREEE (reference sequence). V was trimmed by 4 bases and J by 5 bases, leaving 10 bases between them. The CDR3 nucleotides are TGTGCCAGCAGCACGAGGACCGACAATGAGCAGTTCTTC. Its translation is CASSTRTDNEQFF.

This clone was seen a few times. The rearrangement uses TRBV11-2 and TRBJ1-3; D unresolved. The germline V gene encodes CDR1 SGHAT and CDR2 FQNNGV. The CDR3 is made up of 17 amino acids. V was clipped by 5 bases and J by 0 bases, with 17 bases between them. The CDR3 loop is CASSRSPRSVSGNTIYF. The CDR3 bases are TGTGCCAGCAGCAGATCCCCGAGGTCAGTCTCTGGAAACACCATATATTTT.

This chain connects TRBV7-2 to TRBJ2-5; D perhaps matches TRBD2 (6 bases). Per germline, CDR1 SGHTA and CDR2 FQGNSA. Trimming shortened V by 5 bases and J by 2 bases, and 15 bases separated the two germline ends. The CDR3 loop spans 15 amino acids. CDR3 amino acids: CASSLPLGGQETQYF. For the CDR3, the DNA is TGTGCCAGCAGCCTCCCCCTTGGAGGGCAAGAGACCCAGTACTTC.

The chain has TRBV7-9 and TRBJ1-1, with D tentatively TRBD1 (5 bases). The CDR3 extends over 15 amino acids. The V gene's germline CDR1 is SEHNR and CDR2 FQNEAQ (reference sequence). V shed 5 bases and J shed 5 bases, with 18 bases lying between them. The CDR3 reads CASSPQSAGRTEAFF. For the CDR3, the DNA is TGTGCCAGCAGCCCCCAGTCGGCAGGGAGGACTGAAGCTTTCTTT. Based on the CDR3 plus reference TRBV7-9 and TRBJ1-1, the full variable domain is DTGVSQNPRHKITKRGQNVTFRCDPISEHNRLYWYRQTLGQGPEFLTYFQNEAQLEKSRLLSDRFSAERPKGSFSTLEIQRTEQGDSAMYLCASSPQSAGRTEAFFGQGTRLTVV.

In nucleotides, the CDR3 is TGCGCCAGCAGCTTGGGGACGAGCACAGATACGCAGTATTTT. Its translation: CASSLGTSTDTQYF. This chain connects TRBV5-1 to TRBJ2-3; unclear D gene. The CDR3 is 14 residues long. Germline CDR1 reads SGHRS; CDR2 reads YFSETQ. The V end lost 0 bases, the J end lost 0 bases, and 5 bases lay between the germline ends. The whole variable domain, remainder taken from reference TRBV5-1 and TRBJ2-3, is KAGVTQTPRYLIKTRGQQVTLSCSPISGHRSVSWYQQTPGQGLQFLFEYFSETQRNKGNFPGRFSGRQFSNSRSEMNVSTLELGDSALYLCASSLGTSTDTQYFGPGTRLTVL.

This chain uses TRBV11-3 with TRBJ2-2; D remains unclear. Germline lookup yields CDR1 SGHNT and CDR2 YENEEA. This CDR3 region has 14 residues. Deletions cut 1 base from V and 6 bases from J, with 9 bases between. Here the CDR3 reads CASSLGFGSGELFF. CDR3 sequence (DNA): TGTGCCAGCAGCTTAGGTTTTGGCTCCGGGGAGCTGTTTTTT.

The sample holds one count of this clone. This chain connects TRBV27 to TRBJ2-5; D perhaps matches TRBD1 (6 bases). There are 14 residues in the CDR3. The germline gives CDR1 MNHEY, CDR2 SMNVEV (reference sequence). V lost 5 bases and J 4 bases, leaving 14 bases between the germline ends. CDR3 sequence: CASSQGRRGETQYF. CDR3 bases: TGTGCCAGCAGTCAGGGGAGAAGAGGAGAGACCCAGTACTTC.

The chain carries TRBV7-8 and TRBJ1-4, with 7 bases lining up with TRBD1. The CDR3 spans 17 residues. The germline V gene has CDR1 SGHVS and CDR2 FQNEAQ. The CDR3 here is CAGMSRFIWDSDEKLFF. The CDR3 DNA is TGTGCTGGAATGTCTCGGTTTATATGGGACAGTGATGAAAAACTGTTTTTT. The full variable domain, completed using reference TRBV7-8 and TRBJ1-4, is GAGVSQSPRYKVAKRGQDVALRCDPISGHVSLFWYQQALGQGPEFLTYFQNEAQLDKSGLPSDRFFAERPEGSVSTLKIQRTQQEDSAVYLCAGMSRFIWDSDEKLFFGSGTQLSVL.

This chain joins TRBV6-1 and TRBJ2-7; D not resolved. V dropped 8 bases and J dropped 4 bases, with 15 bases sitting between them. The germline CDR1 and CDR2 sequences are MNHNS and SASEGT. The CDR3 runs to 13 residues. This chain's CDR3 is CASGLVASYEQYF. The CDR3 DNA is TGTGCCAGCGGGCTGGTCGCCTCGTACGAGCAGTACTTC.

The rearrangement uses TRBV5-1 and TRBJ2-6; 10 bases line up with TRBD1. CDR1 and CDR2 (germline): SGHRS, YFSETQ. With V trimmed by 4 bases and J by 0 bases, 7 bases remained unmatched. CDR3 size: 18 residues. The CDR3 here is CASSGKTGGVSGANVLTF. CDR3 DNA: TGCGCCAGCAGCGGTAAGACAGGGGGCGTCTCTGGGGCCAACGTCCTGACTTTC.

This clone was observed a single time. The chain recombines TRBV2 with TRBJ2-1; TRBD2 might be the D (7 bases). V dropped 4 bases and J dropped 3 bases, with 19 bases sitting between them. The germline gives CDR1 SNHLY, CDR2 FYNNEI. This CDR3 is 17 amino acids long. CDR3 coding DNA: TGTGCCAGCAGTGCAGGGGAGGGGGGTTCAAACTACAATGAGCAGTTCTTC. The encoded protein is CASSAGEGGSNYNEQFF.

There are a few counts of this clone. Written as DNA, the CDR3 is TGCGCCAGCAGACAAAGACAAAGCAATGAGCAGTTCTTC. As protein: CASRQRQSNEQFF. V usage is TRBV4-1 and J usage is TRBJ2-1; D gene uncertain. The germline V and J ends were trimmed by 6 bases and 6 bases, with 12 bases remaining between them. CDR3 length: 13 amino acids. Germline V lookup: CDR1 MGHRA, CDR2 YSYEKL.

The chain joins TRBV6-4 to TRBJ1-2; a weak D match, TRBD1 (6 bases). The CDR3 runs to 17 residues. Germline V gene data show CDR1 as MRHNA and CDR2 as SNTAGT. Trimming cost V 0 bases and J 2 bases, with 16 bases left between them. The CDR3 region is CASSDSGGQRTNYGYTF. Here the CDR3 DNA reads TGTGCCAGCAGTGACTCCGGAGGACAGAGGACCAACTATGGCTACACCTTC.

This clone was detected only once. This chain joins TRBV27 and TRBJ1-1; D is perhaps TRBD1 (6 bases). The CDR3 covers 14 residues. Deletions cut 3 bases from V and 1 base from J, with 9 bases between. Per the germline V gene, CDR1 is MNHEY and CDR2 is SMNVEV (reference sequence). This chain's CDR3 is CASSFRGGNTEAFF. The CDR3 DNA is TGTGCCAGCAGTTTTAGGGGGGGGAACACTGAAGCTTTCTTT.

The rearrangement links TRBV5-1 to TRBJ2-7, with D uncertain. CDR1 and CDR2 from the germline V gene are SGHRS and YFSETQ. This CDR3 spans 15 amino acids. V lost 4 bases to trimming and J lost 7 bases, with 21 bases between them. The CDR3 loop is CASSEFGPPLGEQYF. The CDR3 nucleotides are TGCGCCAGCAGCGAATTCGGGCCACCCCTGGGGGAGCAGTACTTC.

V gene TRBV29-1 combines with J gene TRBJ1-5; maybe TRBD1 (5 bases). CDR1 and CDR2 (germline): SQVTM, ANQGSEA. V was trimmed by 4 bases and J by 4 bases, leaving 11 bases between them. The CDR3 covers 13 residues. The CDR3 spells CSVGGASNQPQHF. The CDR3 region has the DNA TGCAGCGTTGGAGGGGCTTCGAATCAGCCCCAGCATTTT.